This TCR beta chain was sequenced during a study of blood T cell repertoires in COVID-19. Study overall: Acute-phase and convalescent COVID-19 samples originated in the United States, Italy and Spain. T cells, B-cell-depleted T cells, or PBMCs provided the cDNA or gDNA that served as material.

This CDR3 contains 13 residues. Trimming took 8 bases from V and 8 from J, leaving 15 bases between them. In the authors' methods: Counts of nucleated cells, estimated from reference gene primer amplification, were obtained. Method: immunoSEQ multiplex PCR; TCRdb's copy keeps in-frame clones and lacks some. V and J calls and clone size are as listed in that table; D and trimming were resolved from the DNA. The sample shows tens of thousands of clones, about 85% of them seen only once. The sample taken for sequencing was peripheral blood. The chain joins TRBV12-3 or TRBV12-4 to TRBJ1-4; D is possibly TRBD1 (5 bases). This clonotype was obtained from a man aged 55 to 70 with acute or convalescent COVID-19. CDR3 sequence reads: CASGWGEGEKLFF. The CDR3 region has the DNA TGTGCCAGCGGTTGGGGGGAGGGGGAAAAACTGTTTTTT.